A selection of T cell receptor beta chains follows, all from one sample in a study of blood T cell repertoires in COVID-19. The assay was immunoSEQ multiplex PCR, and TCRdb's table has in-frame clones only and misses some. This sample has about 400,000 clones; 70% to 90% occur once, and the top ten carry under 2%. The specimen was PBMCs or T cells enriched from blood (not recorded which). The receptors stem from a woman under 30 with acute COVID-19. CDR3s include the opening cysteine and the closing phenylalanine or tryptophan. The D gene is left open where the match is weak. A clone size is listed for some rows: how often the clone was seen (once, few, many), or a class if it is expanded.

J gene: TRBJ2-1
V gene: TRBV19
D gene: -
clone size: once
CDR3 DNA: TGTGCCAGTAGTATTGAGCTAGCCTCGTACAATGAGCAGTTCTTC
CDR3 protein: CASSIELASYNEQFF

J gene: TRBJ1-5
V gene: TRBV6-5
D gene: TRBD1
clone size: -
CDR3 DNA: TGTGCCAGCAGTTACTCTCAGGGGGCGCATCAGCCCCAGCATTTT
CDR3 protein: CASSYSQGAHQPQHF

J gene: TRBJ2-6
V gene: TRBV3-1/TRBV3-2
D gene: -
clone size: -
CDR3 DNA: TGTGCCAGCAGCCGCGCTACAGGTTACTCTGGGGCCAACGTCCTGACTTTC
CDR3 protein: CASSRATGYSGANVLTF

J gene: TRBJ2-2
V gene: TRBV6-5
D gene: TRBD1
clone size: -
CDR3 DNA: TGTGCCAGCAGAACACAGGGGGTCGACACCGGGGAGCTGTTTTTT
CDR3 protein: CASRTQGVDTGELFF

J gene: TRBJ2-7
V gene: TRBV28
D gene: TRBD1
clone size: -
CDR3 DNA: TGTGCCAGCAGTCTCAGACAGGGGACCTCCTACGAGCAGTACTTC
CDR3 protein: CASSLRQGTSYEQYF

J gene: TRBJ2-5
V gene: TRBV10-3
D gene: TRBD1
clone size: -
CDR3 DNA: TGTGCCATCAGAGGACAGGGGGTTTCGGAGACCCAGTACTTC
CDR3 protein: CAIRGQGVSETQYF

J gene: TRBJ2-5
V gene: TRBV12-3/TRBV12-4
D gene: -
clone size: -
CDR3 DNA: TGTGCCAGCAGTCAAGACAGTACAGGGACCCAGTACTTC
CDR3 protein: CASSQDSTGTQYF

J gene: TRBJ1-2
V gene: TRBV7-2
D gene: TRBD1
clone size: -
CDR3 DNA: TGTGCCAGCAGCTTAATGGCAGGGGGTAACTATGGCTACACCTTC
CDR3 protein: CASSLMAGGNYGYTF

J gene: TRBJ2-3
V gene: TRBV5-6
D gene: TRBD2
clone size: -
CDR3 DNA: TGTGCCAGCACCGCTTCCTGGACTAGCGGACTTAGCACAGATACGCAGTATTTT
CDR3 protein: CASTASWTSGLSTDTQYF

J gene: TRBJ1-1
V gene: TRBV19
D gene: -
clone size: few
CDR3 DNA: TGTGCCAGTAGTATCGACCGAAACGGGATGGGTAACACTGAAGCTTTCTTT
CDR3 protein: CASSIDRNGMGNTEAFF

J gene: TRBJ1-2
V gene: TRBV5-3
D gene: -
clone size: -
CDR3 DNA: TGTGCCAGAAGAAGGTGGAGGGGTGGCTACACCTTC
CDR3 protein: CARRRWRGGYTF

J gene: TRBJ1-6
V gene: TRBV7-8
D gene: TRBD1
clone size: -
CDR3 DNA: TGTGCCAGCAGAACAACAGGGGGCTCCTATAATTCACCCCTCCACTTT
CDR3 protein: CASRTTGGSYNSPLHF

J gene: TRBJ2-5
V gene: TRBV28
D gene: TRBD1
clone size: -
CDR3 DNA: TGTGCCAGCCGCGGACAGGTTGAGACCCAGTACTTC
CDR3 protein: CASRGQVETQYF

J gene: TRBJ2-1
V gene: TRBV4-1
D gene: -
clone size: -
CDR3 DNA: TGCGCCAGCAGCCAAGTAGGTCAGGGTTCGAATGAGCAGTTCTTC
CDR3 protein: CASSQVGQGSNEQFF

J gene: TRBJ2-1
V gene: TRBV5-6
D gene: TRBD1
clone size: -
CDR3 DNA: TGTGCCAGCAGCTTCGGGACAGGGAGCAATGAGCAGTTCTTC
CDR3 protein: CASSFGTGSNEQFF

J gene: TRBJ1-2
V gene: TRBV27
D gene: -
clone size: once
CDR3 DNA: TGTGCCAGCAGTAAGGACAGCACCTATGGCTACACCTTC
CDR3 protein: CASSKDSTYGYTF

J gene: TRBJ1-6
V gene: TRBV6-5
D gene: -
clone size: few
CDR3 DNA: TGTGCCAGCAAGGAGGGCTATAATTCACCCCTCCACTTT
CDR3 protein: CASKEGYNSPLHF

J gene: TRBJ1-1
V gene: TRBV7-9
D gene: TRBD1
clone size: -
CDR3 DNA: TGTGCCAGCAGCCCCTGGGACAGGGAGGCTATGAACACTGAAGCTTTCTTT
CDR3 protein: CASSPWDREAMNTEAFF

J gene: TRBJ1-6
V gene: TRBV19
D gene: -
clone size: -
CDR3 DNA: TGTGCCAGCTCTACAGGGATGGGGACCTATAATTCACCCCTCCACTTT
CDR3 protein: CASSTGMGTYNSPLHF

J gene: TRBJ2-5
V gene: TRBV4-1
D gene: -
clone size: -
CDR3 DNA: TGCGCCAGCAGCGCACAGGGTGCAGAGACCCAGTACTTC
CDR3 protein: CASSAQGAETQYF

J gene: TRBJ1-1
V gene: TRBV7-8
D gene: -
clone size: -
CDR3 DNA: TGTGCCAGCAGCTTAGAACAGGAATTTGAAGCTTTCTTT
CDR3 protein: CASSLEQEFEAFF

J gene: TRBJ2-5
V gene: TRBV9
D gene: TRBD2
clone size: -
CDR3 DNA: TGTGCCAGCAGCGCCCCACGGGGACTAGCTCTTGAGACCCAGTACTTC
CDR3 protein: CASSAPRGLALETQYF

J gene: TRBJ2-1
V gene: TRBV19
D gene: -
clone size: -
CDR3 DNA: TGTGCCAGTAGTATGCAGTACAATGAGCAGTTCTTC
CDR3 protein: CASSMQYNEQFF

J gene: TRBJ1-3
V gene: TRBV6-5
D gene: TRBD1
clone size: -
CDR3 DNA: TGTGCCAGCAGTCTTCGGGACAGGGGGTCAAACACCATATATTTT
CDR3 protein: CASSLRDRGSNTIYF

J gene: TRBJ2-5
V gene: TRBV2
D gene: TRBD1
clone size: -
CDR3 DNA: TGTGCCAGCAGTGAACGTACAGGGGGTGGGGAGACCCAGTACTTC
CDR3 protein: CASSERTGGGETQYF

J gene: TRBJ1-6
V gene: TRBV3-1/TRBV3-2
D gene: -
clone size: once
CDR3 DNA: TGTGCCAGCAGCCAAGACCCAGGGACAAGTTTCGTCCTCCACTTT
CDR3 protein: CASSQDPGTSFVLHF

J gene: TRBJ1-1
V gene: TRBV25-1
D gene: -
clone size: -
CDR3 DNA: TGTGCCAGCAGTGAATACAATGGAGCCGAGGCTTTCTTT
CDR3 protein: CASSEYNGAEAFF

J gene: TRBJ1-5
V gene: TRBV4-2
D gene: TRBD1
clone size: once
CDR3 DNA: TGTGCCAGCAGCCAAGATAAGGGGGCTCAGCCCCAGCATTTT
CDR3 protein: CASSQDKGAQPQHF

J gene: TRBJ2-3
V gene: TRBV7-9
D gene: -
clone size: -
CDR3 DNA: TGTGCCAGCAGCTTAGCGGCGGGAGAGGGGGCAGATACGCAGTATTTT
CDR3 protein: CASSLAAGEGADTQYF

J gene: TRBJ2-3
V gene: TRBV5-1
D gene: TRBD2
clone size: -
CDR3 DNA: TGCGCCAGCAGCTTGATACTAGCGGGAGGTTCCGGGGGTACGCAGTATTTT
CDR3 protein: CASSLILAGGSGGTQYF

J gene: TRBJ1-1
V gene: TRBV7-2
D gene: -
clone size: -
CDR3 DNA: TGTGCCAGCAGCTTAGATGCGCAGGGAATACGGCAAGCTTTCTTT
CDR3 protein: CASSLDAQGIRQAFF

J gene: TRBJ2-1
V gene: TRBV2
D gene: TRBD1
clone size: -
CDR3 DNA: TGTGCCAGCACTCTGTGGACAGGGGCCAGCAATGAGCAGTTCTTC
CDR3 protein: CASTLWTGASNEQFF

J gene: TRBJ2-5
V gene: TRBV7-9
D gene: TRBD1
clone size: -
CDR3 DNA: TGTGCCAGCAGCCAACTGGCTGGGACAGGACTGCAAGAGACCCAGTACTTC
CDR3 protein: CASSQLAGTGLQETQYF

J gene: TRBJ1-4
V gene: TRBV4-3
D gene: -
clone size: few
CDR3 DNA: TGCGCCAGCAGCCACGGGGGAAGGGCAACTAATGAAAAACTGTTTTTT
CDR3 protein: CASSHGGRATNEKLFF

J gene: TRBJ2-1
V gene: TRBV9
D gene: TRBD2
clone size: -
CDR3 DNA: TGTGCCAGCAGCGTAGGGGGCGGGAGGGATGAGCAGTTCTTC
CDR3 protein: CASSVGGGRDEQFF

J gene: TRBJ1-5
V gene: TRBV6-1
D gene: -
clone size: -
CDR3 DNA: TGTGCCAGCAGTGAAGCGGGGGGTTATAGCAATCAGCCCCAGCATTTT
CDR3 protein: CASSEAGGYSNQPQHF

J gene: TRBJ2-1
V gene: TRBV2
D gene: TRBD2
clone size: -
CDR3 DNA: TGTGCCAGAACGGGACTAGCGGGAGCGGGTGAGCAGTTCTTC
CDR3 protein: CARTGLAGAGEQFF

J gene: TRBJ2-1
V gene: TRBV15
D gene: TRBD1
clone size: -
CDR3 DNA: TGTGCCACTACAGGGGGATCCTACAATGAGCAGTTCTTC
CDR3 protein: CATTGGSYNEQFF

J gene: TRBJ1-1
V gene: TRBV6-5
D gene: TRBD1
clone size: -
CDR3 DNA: TGTGCCAGCGGCCTGACGCGGACAGGGACCACTGAAGCTTTCTTT
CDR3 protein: CASGLTRTGTTEAFF

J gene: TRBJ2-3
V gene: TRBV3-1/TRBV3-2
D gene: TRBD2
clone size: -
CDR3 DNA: TGTGCCAGCAGCCCACAAGCGGGGGCGGATACGCAGTATTTT
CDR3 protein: CASSPQAGADTQYF

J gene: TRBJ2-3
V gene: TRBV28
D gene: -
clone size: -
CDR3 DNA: TGTGCCAGCAGTTTATCTCCTAGTGCAGATACGCAGTATTTT
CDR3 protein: CASSLSPSADTQYF

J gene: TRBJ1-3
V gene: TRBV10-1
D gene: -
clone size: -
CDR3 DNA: TGCGCCAACACGGGATTCTCTGGAAACACCATATATTTT
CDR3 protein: CANTGFSGNTIYF